This T cell receptor (beta chain) was recorded in a study of T cells in localized non-small cell lung cancer. General study results and limits: It remains possible that heterogeneity exists, since only one tumor region was sequenced. Across samples, adjacent lung featured a median around 55 of the top 100 tumor clones. The study found T cell clonality highest in uninvolved adjacent lung, above tumor. Longer survival (overall) was linked to higher T cell density in blood.

CDR1 MNHNS and CDR2 SASEGT come from the germline V gene. The CDR3 runs to 14 residues. Trimming took 6 bases from V and 7 from J, leaving 16 bases between them. The data were produced by immunoSEQ multiplex PCR, yet TCRdb's version contains in-frame clones alone and is incomplete. The sample contains about 20,000 clones, 80% to 90% of which appear only once. On this clone: The target antigen is unknown.

Sequenced material: PBMCs, taken before any cancer treatment. This rearrangement joins TRBV6-1 to TRBJ1-5; D is ambiguous. The TCR was taken from a man between 40 and 70 years old with stage II squamous cell lung carcinoma. CDR3 protein: CASSVEMVGQPQHF. CDR3 sequence (DNA): TGTGCCAGCAGCGTAGAAATGGTTGGGCAGCCCCAGCATTTT.